A single sample is the source of the 14 T cell receptor beta chains below, sequenced in a study of blood T cell repertoires in COVID-19. This table comes from immunoSEQ multiplex PCR, and its TCRdb copy is limited to in-frame clones, with some not included. This repertoire shows 40,000 or so clones, 80% to 90% found once; its top ten account for over 5%. Material: peripheral blood. These receptors were obtained from a man aged 40-49 years with active COVID-19.

The chain combines TRBV5-1 with TRBJ2-3; D is ambiguous. CDR1 and CDR2 from the germline V gene are SGHRS and YFSETQ. Trimming removed 6 bases from V and 9 bases from J, with 2 bases in between. The CDR3 has 8 amino acids. Written as DNA, the CDR3 is TGCGCCAGCATAACGCAGTATTTT. Its protein is CASITQYF.

The chain recombines TRBV7-9 with TRBJ2-2; 13 positions agree with TRBD2. The CDR3 extends over 18 amino acids. The V gene end was trimmed by 5 bases and the J gene end by 0 bases; junction bases not matched to a gene: 6. Per the germline V gene, CDR1 is SEHNR and CDR2 is FQNEAQ (reference sequence). The CDR3 nucleotides read TGTGCCAGCAGCCCTACTAGCGGGAGGGCGGCGAACACCGGGGAGCTGTTTTTT. Residues: CASSPTSGRAANTGELFF.

This clone was seen just once. The V call is TRBV5-6, the J call TRBJ2-5, with 8 positions matching TRBD2. The junction had 13 bases not matched to a gene; V was cut back by 6 bases and J by 3 bases. The CDR3 is made up of 16 amino acids. From germline, CDR1 is SGHDT and CDR2 YYEEEE. The CDR3 bases are TGTGCCAGCACCGCACGCGGGGGGCAGTCGGAAGAGACCCAGTACTTC. Its translation is CASTARGGQSEETQYF. The whole variable domain, filled in from reference TRBV5-6 and TRBJ2-5, reads DAGVTQSPTHLIKTRGQQVTLRCSPKSGHDTVSWYQQALGQGPQFIFQYYEEEERQRGNFPDRFSGHQFPNYSSELNVNALLLGDSALYLCASTARGGQSEETQYFGPGTRLLVL.

The rearrangement uses TRBV6-1 and TRBJ2-2, with D perhaps matching TRBD2 (6 bases). The length of the CDR3 is 17 residues. V gave up 1 base and J gave up 1 base, with 13 bases separating them. Germline loops: CDR1 MNHNS, CDR2 SASEGT. The CDR3 region is CASSEGKRAGNTGELFF. For the CDR3, the DNA is TGTGCCAGCAGTGAAGGGAAGCGGGCCGGGAACACCGGGGAGCTGTTTTTT.

The rearrangement uses TRBV29-1 and TRBJ2-1, with D perhaps matching TRBD1 (6 bases). The germline V and J ends were trimmed by 6 bases and 3 bases, with 15 bases remaining between them. From germline, CDR1 is SQVTM and CDR2 ANQGSEA. CDR3 length: 14 residues. The CDR3, as DNA: TGCAGCGTGGGTGGGGGCAGGGTCTACAATGAGCAGTTCTTC. It is translated as CSVGGGRVYNEQFF.

The chain combines TRBV3-1 (or the pseudogene TRBV3-2) with TRBJ2-7, with TRBD2 identical over 8 bases. The germline CDR1 and CDR2 sequences are LGHDT and YNNKEL (reference sequence). V shed 4 bases, J shed 5 bases, and the junction held 4 bases outside the gene matches. The CDR3 spans 13 residues. CDR3 sequence reads: CASSPGLVDEQYF. CDR3 in DNA: TGTGCCAGCAGCCCGGGACTAGTAGACGAGCAGTACTTC.

The J gene is TRBJ1-1, the V gene TRBV3-1 (or the pseudogene TRBV3-2); 10 bases line up with TRBD1. This CDR3 spans 14 amino acids. Germline CDR1 LGHDT, CDR2 YNNKEL (reference sequence). The V gene end was trimmed by 4 bases and the J gene end by 11 bases; junction bases not matched to a gene: 10. CDR3 sequence: CASSLSTGGTFAFF. In DNA, the CDR3 is TGTGCCAGCAGCCTATCGACAGGGGGCACGTTCGCTTTCTTT.

V gene TRBV5-3 combines with J gene TRBJ1-1, with a tentative D call TRBD1 (5 bases). TRBV5-3 is classed as an ORF, of uncertain function. Trimming stripped 1 base from V and 3 bases from J, with 10 bases between. There are 14 residues in the CDR3. CDR3 in DNA: TGTGCCAGAAGCTTGCAGGGTCCAGACACTGAAGCTTTCTTT. It yields the protein CARSLQGPDTEAFF.

The chain combines TRBV5-1 with TRBJ2-7; tentatively, D is TRBD1 (6 bases). This CDR3 is built from 14 residues. Germline V gene sequence: CDR1 SGHRS, CDR2 YFSETQ. The V end was cut by 0 bases, the J end by 6 bases, with 13 bases between. The CDR3, as DNA: TGCGCCAGCAGCTTGGCCATGGGACATCTCGAGCAGTACTTC. Protein: CASSLAMGHLEQYF. The variable domain in full, with the rest retrieved from reference TRBV5-1 and TRBJ2-7, is KAGVTQTPRYLIKTRGQQVTLSCSPISGHRSVSWYQQTPGQGLQFLFEYFSETQRNKGNFPGRFSGRQFSNSRSEMNVSTLELGDSALYLCASSLAMGHLEQYFGPGTRLTVT.

This chain joins TRBV9 and TRBJ2-6; D perhaps matches TRBD2 (5 bases). Germline lookup yields CDR1 SGDLS and CDR2 YYNGEE. The V end was cut by 2 bases, the J end by 0 bases, with 18 bases between. The CDR3 loop spans 19 amino acids. CDR3 sequence reads: CASSVPSDYRGSGANVLTF. The CDR3 region has the DNA TGTGCCAGCAGCGTTCCCTCTGACTACCGCGGCTCTGGGGCCAACGTCCTGACTTTC. The whole variable domain, remainder taken from reference TRBV9 and TRBJ2-6, is DSGVTQTPKHLITATGQRVTLRCSPRSGDLSVYWYQQSLDQGLQFLIQYYNGEERAKGNILERFSAQQFPDLHSELNLSSLELGDSALYFCASSVPSDYRGSGANVLTFGAGSRLTVL.

V usage is TRBV7-8 and J usage is TRBJ2-1, with 8 nucleotides matching TRBD2. This CDR3 spans 16 amino acids. With 5 bases clipped from V and 3 bases from J, the junction kept 9 bases outside the gene matches. Looked up from germline, CDR1 is SGHVS and CDR2 is FQNEAQ. The CDR3 DNA reads TGTGCCAGCAGCCCTGGGGGGCTAGCGGGCTACAATGAGCAGTTCTTC. This gives the protein CASSPGGLAGYNEQFF. Together with reference TRBV7-8 and TRBJ2-1, the CDR3 gives the full variable domain: GAGVSQSPRYKVAKRGQDVALRCDPISGHVSLFWYQQALGQGPEFLTYFQNEAQLDKSGLPSDRFFAERPEGSVSTLKIQRTQQEDSAVYLCASSPGGLAGYNEQFFGPGTRLTVL.

The chain couples TRBV9 to TRBJ1-5, with 9 bases that match TRBD1. The CDR3 spans 15 residues. CDR1 is SGDLS and CDR2 is YYNGEE in the germline V gene. Losses at the gene ends were 4 bases for V and 7 bases for J; bases not matched to a gene: 9. The CDR3 sequence: CASSPYDRGAQPQHF. The CDR3 nucleotides read TGTGCCAGCAGCCCTTACGACAGGGGGGCCCAGCCCCAGCATTTT.

The chain is built from TRBV30 and TRBJ1-1; D unresolved. The ends were cut back, 3 bases at V and 5 bases at J, with 13 bases in the middle. The CDR3 totals 13 residues. Germline V CDR1 and CDR2: GTSNPN, SVGIG (reference sequence). The CDR3 bases are TGTGCCTGGAGGGAACGGCGGGAGACTGAAGCTTTCTTT. Its protein product is CAWRERRETEAFF. Looking up the rest from reference TRBV30 and TRBJ1-1 gives the full variable domain: SQTIHQWPATLVQPVGSPLSLECTVEGTSNPNLYWYRQAAGRGLQLLFYSVGIGQISSEVPQNLSASRPQDRQFILSSKKLLLSDSGFYLCAWRERRETEAFFGQGTRLTVV.

This clone has a single count. This chain uses TRBV5-1 with TRBJ2-2; 14 nucleotides line up with TRBD2. Germline CDR1 reads SGHRS; CDR2 reads YFSETQ. The V and J ends lost 4 bases and 5 bases, in that order; junction bases with no gene match: 7. The CDR3 has 17 residues. The CDR3 region is CASSHGTSGSGTGELFF. The CDR3 nucleotides read TGCGCCAGCAGCCATGGGACTAGCGGGAGTGGGACCGGGGAGCTGTTTTTT.